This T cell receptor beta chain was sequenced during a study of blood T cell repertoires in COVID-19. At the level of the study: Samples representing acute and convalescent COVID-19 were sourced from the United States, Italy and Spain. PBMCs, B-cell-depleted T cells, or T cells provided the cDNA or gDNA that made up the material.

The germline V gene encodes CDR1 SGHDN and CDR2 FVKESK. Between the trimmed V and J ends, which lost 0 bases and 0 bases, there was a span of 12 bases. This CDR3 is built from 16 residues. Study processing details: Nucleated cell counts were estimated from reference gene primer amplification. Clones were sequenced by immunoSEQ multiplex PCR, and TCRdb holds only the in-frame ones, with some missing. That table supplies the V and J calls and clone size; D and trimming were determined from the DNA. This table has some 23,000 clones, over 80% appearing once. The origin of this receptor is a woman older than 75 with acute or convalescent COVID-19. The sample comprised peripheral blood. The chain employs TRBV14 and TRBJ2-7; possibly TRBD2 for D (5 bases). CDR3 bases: TGTGCCAGCAGCCAAGAAGGCGGGTTTAGCTCCTACGAGCAGTACTTC. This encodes CASSQEGGFSSYEQYF.